A selection of T cell receptor beta chains follows, all from one sample in a study of blood T cells in healthy people across ages. Each CDR3 protein gets one entry after TCRdb re-called the 5' RACE reads with MiXCR. The sample carries hundreds of thousands of distinct CDR3 sequences, around 38% recorded once. Sequenced: blood. These receptor sequences come from an elderly man in good health. Each CDR3 is given with its conserved first and last residue. A D gene is named only where the DNA matches it firmly. Only part of the rows carry a size: once, few, many, or a class if the clone is expanded.

J gene	D gene	clone size	V gene	CDR3 protein	CDR3 DNA
TRBJ2-1	NA	NA	TRBV5-1	CASSLVARELGEQFF	TGCGCCAGCAGCTTGGTGGCGAGAGAGTTGGGTGAGCAGTTCTTC
TRBJ2-6	NA	few	TRBV5-1	CASSLVAVTNSGANVLTF	TGCGCCAGCAGCTTGGTTGCCGTTACGAATTCTGGGGCCAACGTCCTGACTTTC
TRBJ2-3	NA	few	TRBV28	CASSGLRRASLKSTDTQYF	TGTGCCAGCAGCGGCCTGCGCCGGGCCTCCTTGAAAAGCACAGATACGCAGTATTTT
TRBJ2-3	TRBD1	NA	TRBV7-3	CASSRRSGGADTQYF	TGTGCCAGCAGCCGAAGGTCAGGGGGCGCCGATACGCAGTATTTT
TRBJ1-2	NA	NA	TRBV27	CASSILSGSDGYTF	TGTGCCAGCAGTATCCTCTCAGGGAGTGATGGCTACACCTTC
TRBJ1-1	TRBD1	NA	TRBV7-2	CASSSDRSRTEAFF	TGTGCCAGCAGCTCGGACAGGTCGAGGACTGAAGCTTTCTTT
TRBJ1-2	NA	few	TRBV28	CASSFVLTNYGYTF	TGTGCCAGCAGTTTTGTCTTGACTAACTATGGCTACACCTTC
TRBJ1-6	NA	NA	TRBV7-2	CASSLGTSSYKSPLHF	TGTGCCAGCAGCTTGGGGACAAGCTCCTATAAGTCACCCCTCCACTTT
TRBJ1-2	NA	NA	TRBV7-2	CASSSGLLKGYGYTF	TGTGCCAGCAGCTCCGGTCTTCTCAAGGGCTATGGCTACACCTTC
TRBJ2-5	NA	NA	TRBV2	CASSESGTALETQYF	TGTGCCAGCAGTGAGTCAGGGACCGCTTTAGAGACCCAGTACTTC
TRBJ2-3	NA	many	TRBV5-1	CASMKNPRTDTQYF	TGCGCCAGCATGAAGAACCCGAGGACAGATACGCAGTATTTT
TRBJ2-5	TRBD2	few	TRBV6-2/TRBV6-3	CASSSRLAGETQYF	TGTGCCAGCAGTTCGAGACTAGCGGGAGAGACCCAGTACTTC
TRBJ1-1	TRBD1	few	TRBV29-1	CSLGGGQEKVFF	TGCAGCCTTGGAGGGGGACAGGAGAAGGTTTTCTTT
TRBJ2-5	NA	NA	TRBV7-9	CASSSLGGVLKETQYF	TGTGCCAGCAGCTCCCTTGGGGGCGTACTTAAAGAGACCCAGTACTTC
TRBJ2-5	NA	few	TRBV6-2/TRBV6-3	CASSYPGETQYF	TGTGCCAGCAGTTATCCGGGAGAGACCCAGTACTTC
TRBJ1-2	NA	NA	TRBV12-3/TRBV12-4	CASGGRHRTGYTF	TGTGCCAGCGGCGGGAGACATCGGACCGGCTACACCTTC
TRBJ2-7	TRBD1	NA	TRBV5-4	CASSLVRGNEQYF	TGTGCCAGCAGCTTGGTCAGGGGGAACGAGCAGTACTTC
TRBJ2-4	TRBD2	NA	TRBV6-5	CASSYGVSSGTSLEQYF	TGTGCCAGCAGTTACGGGGTGTCTAGCGGGACTTCATTGGAGCAGTACTTC
TRBJ2-3	TRBD1	many	TRBV20-1	CSALRDRNTDTQYF	TGCAGTGCCCTCCGGGACAGGAACACAGATACGCAGTATTTT
TRBJ2-1	TRBD1	many	TRBV24-1	CATSDFLYRRDRGLYEQFF	TGTGCCACCAGTGATTTCTTATACCGCCGGGACAGGGGGCTCTATGAGCAGTTCTTC
TRBJ2-3	NA	NA	TRBV6-2/TRBV6-3	CASIKGGAEFTDTQYF	TGTGCCAGCATCAAGGGCGGGGCTGAATTCACAGATACGCAGTATTTT
TRBJ2-7	TRBD2	NA	TRBV9	CASSVAPFGAGASSYEQYF	TGTGCCAGCAGCGTAGCCCCTTTTGGGGCGGGAGCCTCTTCTTACGAGCAGTACTTC
TRBJ2-7	TRBD1	NA	TRBV12-3/TRBV12-4	CASSSQGALRSYNEQYF	TGTGCCAGCAGTTCCCAGGGGGCGCTTCGATCCTACAATGAGCAGTACTTC
TRBJ2-7	TRBD1	NA	TRBV7-8	CASSLGTGGINEQYF	TGTGCCAGCAGCTTAGGAACAGGGGGTATTAACGAGCAGTACTTC
TRBJ1-6	NA	few	TRBV25-1	CASSASGRNSPLHF	TGTGCCAGCAGTGCGAGTGGACGTAATTCACCCCTCCACTTT
TRBJ2-7	TRBD1	NA	TRBV28	CAIRDSSGYEQYF	TGTGCCATCAGGGACAGCTCGGGATACGAGCAGTACTTC
TRBJ1-6	NA	NA	TRBV7-9	CASSLPGSPLHF	TGTGCCAGCAGTCTCCCGGGTTCACCCCTCCACTTT
TRBJ2-1	NA	NA	TRBV24-1	CATSDLQLKNEQFF	TGTGCCACCAGTGATTTGCAGTTAAAAAATGAGCAGTTCTTC
TRBJ1-5	NA	NA	TRBV20-1	CSASPPGRNQPQHF	TGCAGTGCTAGCCCCCCAGGGAGGAATCAGCCCCAGCATTTT
TRBJ2-1	TRBD2	few	TRBV15	CATSLSGSYNEQFF	TGTGCCACCTCTCTTAGCGGGTCCTACAATGAGCAGTTCTTC
TRBJ2-5	NA	NA	TRBV3-1	CASSSNFLNQETQYF	TGTGCCAGCAGCTCAAACTTCTTGAACCAAGAGACCCAGTACTTC
TRBJ2-6	NA	NA	TRBV7-2	CASSISVPEANVLTF	TGTGCCAGCAGCATATCGGTACCGGAGGCCAACGTCCTGACTTTC
TRBJ2-1	NA	NA	TRBV20-1	CSARPMIPLVFDEQFF	TGCAGTGCTAGACCCATGATACCCTTGGTTTTTGATGAGCAGTTCTTC
TRBJ1-2	NA	few	TRBV7-9	CASSLERAGGYTF	TGTGCCAGCAGCTTAGAGAGGGCGGGAGGCTACACCTTC
TRBJ1-2	NA	NA	TRBV3-1	CASSQDGAAGSNYGYTF	TGTGCCAGCAGCCAGGACGGTGCGGCGGGATCTAACTATGGCTACACCTTC
TRBJ2-5	NA	NA	TRBV2	CASSGEVAARWYF	TGTGCCAGCAGTGGTGAGGTAGCCGCCCGATGGTACTTC
TRBJ2-7	TRBD2	NA	TRBV4-1	CASSQTAGALSYEQYF	TGCGCCAGCAGCCAGACAGCGGGGGCACTCTCCTACGAGCAGTACTTC
TRBJ1-2	NA	few	TRBV27	CASSPREGDGYTF	TGTGCCAGCAGTCCCCGGGAGGGAGACGGCTACACCTTC
TRBJ1-2	TRBD1	NA	TRBV4-3	CASSQVQMGTGRYGYTF	TGCGCCAGCAGCCAAGTACAGATGGGGACAGGGAGATATGGCTACACCTTC
TRBJ2-7	TRBD1	few	TRBV11-2	CASSLEWAGGRLYEQYF	TGTGCCAGCAGCTTAGAATGGGCAGGGGGTCGTTTGTACGAGCAGTACTTC